One and the same sample provided the 3 T cell receptor beta chains below, sequenced in a study of CD8 T cells in Susac syndrome. With random hexamers, roughly 0.45 to 1 ug RNA was reverse transcribed. One entry per CDR3 protein, called by TCRdb with MiXCR from the immunoSEQ multiplex PCR reads. The data hold about 300,000 distinct CDR3 sequences, with 65% to 90% observed a single time. The specimen was CD8+ T cells from PBMCs. The receptors come from a human donor with multiple sclerosis.

The sample holds a few counts of this clonotype. This chain joins TRBV28 and TRBJ2-7; D is undetermined. CDR3 length: 11 residues. Trimming stripped 5 bases from V and 5 bases from J, with 7 bases between. Germline V gene data show CDR1 as MDHEN and CDR2 as SYDVKM. DNA for the CDR3: TGTGCCAGCAGTCTTTTGCACGAGCAGTACTTC. Translation: CASSLLHEQYF.

V is TRBV4-3 and J is TRBJ2-7; D gene ambiguous. The germline V and J ends were trimmed by 0 bases and 5 bases, with 8 bases remaining between them. Germline V gives CDR1 LGHNA, CDR2 YSLEER. This CDR3 is 13 amino acids long. The CDR3 nucleotides read TGCGCCAGCAGCCAAGATTATATCAACGAGCAGTACTTC. Translating gives CASSQDYINEQYF.

This chain connects TRBV7-9 to TRBJ2-1; 8 bases map to TRBD2. Losses at the gene ends were 3 bases for V and 10 bases for J; bases not matched to a gene: 8. This CDR3 has 14 residues. Germline V gene data show CDR1 as SEHNR and CDR2 as FQNEAQ (reference sequence). CDR3 region: CASSLGAGVGEQFF. DNA of the CDR3: TGTGCCAGCAGCTTGGGAGCGGGAGTAGGAGAGCAGTTCTTC. The variable domain in full, completed from reference TRBV7-9 and TRBJ2-1, reads DTGVSQNPRHKITKRGQNVTFRCDPISEHNRLYWYRQTLGQGPEFLTYFQNEAQLEKSRLLSDRFSAERPKGSFSTLEIQRTEQGDSAMYLCASSLGAGVGEQFFGPGTRLTVL.